A selection of T cell receptor beta chains follows, all from one sample in a study of OX40 agonist ivuxolimab in advanced cancers. Some clones are missing from TCRdb's copy, which holds only in-frame ones; the method was immunoSEQ multiplex PCR. This table has approximately 91,000 clones, about 86% appearing once. This specimen was CD4+ or CD8+ T cells sorted from blood, taken in a trial of the OX40 agonist ivuxolimab. These TCRs come from an adult with an advanced solid tumor such as melanoma, head and neck, liver or kidney cancer. Both conserved end residues are part of each CDR3. D genes are given only for firm matches. Size tells how often a clone was seen (once, few, many) or the class of an expanded clone, and some rows leave it out.

TRBJ2-7,TRBV7-3,TRBD2,once,CASSPSGGNYEQYF,TGTGCCAGCAGCCCTAGCGGGGGGAACTACGAGCAGTACTTC
TRBJ2-7,TRBV9,-,-,CASSPRVLTNEQYF,TGTGCCAGCAGCCCCCGGGTGTTGACGAACGAGCAGTACTTC
TRBJ1-3,TRBV5-6,-,-,CASSLDGSSGNTIYF,TGTGCCAGCAGCCTGGACGGCTCCTCTGGAAACACCATATATTTT
TRBJ2-2,TRBV4-3,-,-,CASSQEFVRTGELFF,TGCGCCAGCAGCCAAGAATTCGTCAGGACCGGGGAGCTGTTTTTT
TRBJ2-5,TRBV4-1,TRBD1,-,CASSRATTGRAQETQYF,TGCGCCAGCAGCCGTGCCACGACAGGGAGAGCCCAAGAGACCCAGTACTTC
TRBJ1-4,TRBV7-9,TRBD1,-,CASSESYRGDEKLFF,TGTGCCAGCAGTGAAAGTTACAGGGGTGATGAAAAACTGTTTTTT
TRBJ1-2,TRBV28,-,once,CASRPGPKGYTF,TGTGCCAGCAGACCAGGACCAAAGGGCTACACCTTC
TRBJ2-7,TRBV7-2,TRBD2,-,CASSLVLAGAYEQYF,TGTGCCAGCAGCTTAGTACTAGCGGGGGCCTACGAGCAGTACTTC
TRBJ2-3,TRBV7-9,TRBD2,-,CASSLLAGGTDTQYF,TGTGCCAGCAGCTTGCTAGCGGGGGGGACAGATACGCAGTATTTT
TRBJ1-2,TRBV7-2,TRBD1,-,CASSPQGVAGYTF,TGTGCCAGCAGCCCTCAGGGGGTCGCTGGCTACACCTTC
TRBJ2-7,TRBV28,-,-,CASSHRAIPGEQYF,TGTGCCAGCAGCCACCGAGCGATCCCGGGGGAGCAGTACTTC
TRBJ1-1,TRBV5-1,TRBD1,once,CASSLEPGGVITEAFF,TGCGCCAGCAGCTTGGAACCAGGGGGCGTGATCACTGAAGCTTTCTTT
TRBJ1-5,TRBV5-1,-,-,CASSFGVLSENQPQHF,TGCGCCAGCAGCTTTGGAGTTTTATCCGAGAATCAGCCCCAGCATTTT
TRBJ1-2,TRBV5-4,-,-,CASSYPQDYGYTF,TGTGCCAGCAGCTACCCCCAAGACTATGGCTACACCTTC
TRBJ1-2,TRBV6-5,-,few,CASSAGANYGYTF,TGTGCCAGCAGTGCAGGGGCTAACTATGGCTACACCTTC
TRBJ2-3,TRBV2,TRBD2,-,CASSVSGRSTDTQYF,TGTGCCAGCAGTGTCAGCGGGAGAAGCACAGATACGCAGTATTTT
TRBJ1-1,TRBV28,TRBD1,once,CASSRGDRPNTEAFF,TGTGCCAGCAGTAGGGGGGACAGGCCGAACACTGAAGCTTTCTTT
TRBJ2-2,TRBV5-1,-,-,CASSLTGNTGELFF,TGCGCCAGCAGCTTGACAGGGAACACCGGGGAGCTGTTTTTT
TRBJ2-2,TRBV10-3,-,once,CAIPAGTQFTGELFF,TGTGCCATCCCCGCGGGGACACAATTCACCGGGGAGCTGTTTTTT
TRBJ1-4,TRBV6-6,TRBD1,-,CASSARRQGNEKLFF,TGTGCCAGCAGCGCCCGACGACAGGGTAATGAAAAACTGTTTTTT
TRBJ2-1,TRBV30,TRBD2,once,CAWSEKRASGGAREQFF,TGTGCCTGGAGTGAGAAGCGGGCTAGCGGGGGGGCAAGGGAGCAGTTCTTC
TRBJ1-2,TRBV15,-,-,CATSRDTGYYGYTF,TGTGCCACCAGCAGAGATACGGGCTACTATGGCTACACCTTC
TRBJ2-5,TRBV4-3,-,-,CASSQEESGTQYF,TGCGCCAGCAGCCAAGAAGAGTCCGGGACCCAGTACTTC
TRBJ1-2,TRBV28,-,-,CASTLRGGGYTF,TGTGCCAGCACCCTAAGGGGTGGAGGCTACACCTTC
TRBJ1-6,TRBV28,-,-,CASHAGRSPLHF,TGTGCCAGCCATGCGGGGCGTTCACCCCTCCACTTT
TRBJ1-5,TRBV9,TRBD1,few,CASSPGTGFNQPQHF,TGTGCCAGCAGCCCCGGGACAGGATTCAATCAGCCCCAGCATTTT
TRBJ1-2,TRBV2,TRBD1,-,CASSPRQGSYGYTF,TGTGCCAGCAGTCCACGACAGGGGTCCTATGGCTACACCTTC
TRBJ1-5,TRBV10-3,-,few,CAISESPNDWPQHF,TGTGCCATCAGTGAGTCGCCGAATGATTGGCCCCAGCATTTT